A single sample is the source of the 28 T cell receptor beta chains below, sequenced in a study of metastatic and nonmetastatic thyroid tumors. TCRdb re-clonotyped the PCR reads through MiXCR. The data show 13,000 to 15,000 clones, around 3.6% seen once. Thyroid surgery had not been preceded by any treatment in any patient. Material: tumor tissue. The receptors were sampled from a female donor with papillary thyroid cancer or a benign thyroid nodule (not recorded which). Some clones in this sample may be carry-over from other donors' samples.

The CDR3 here is CASSLLAGGFNEQFF. CDR3 DNA: TGTGCCAGCAGTCTACTAGCGGGAGGGTTCAATGAGCAGTTCTTC. The chain has TRBV6-1 and TRBJ2-1, with TRBD2 matching over 13 bases. The CDR3 runs to 15 residues. Germline V gene lookup returns CDR1 MNHNS and CDR2 SASEGT. Trimming removed 5 bases from V and 6 bases from J; junction bases left unmatched: 4.

This clone was seen a handful of times. The chain has TRBV6-1 and TRBJ1-2, with TRBD1 matching over 10 bases. The germline V gene has CDR1 MNHNS and CDR2 SASEGT. The CDR3 runs 13 residues. The V segment lost 4 bases and the J segment 8 bases; nucleotides outside the gene matches: 4. The CDR3, as DNA: TGTGCCAGCAGTGGACAGGGGGCGGGGGGCTACACCTTC. This translates into CASSGQGAGGYTF.

This clone occurred a few times. V is TRBV28 and J is TRBJ1-4; D gene unclear. This CDR3 is 15 amino acids long. V lost 3 bases and J 4 bases, leaving 12 bases between the germline ends. Germline V lookup: CDR1 MDHEN, CDR2 SYDVKM. The CDR3 is CASSFLEGGNEKLFF. In nucleotides, the CDR3 is TGTGCCAGCAGTTTCCTCGAAGGAGGTAATGAAAAACTGTTTTTT.

This clone was seen only a few times. This chain joins TRBV14 and TRBJ2-1, with no clear D. The CDR3 contains 13 residues. CDR1 and CDR2 (germline): SGHDN, FVKESK. Trimming shortened V by 1 base and J by 4 bases, and 5 bases separated the two germline ends. In DNA, the CDR3 is TGTGCCAGCAGCCAAGTTAGGTACAATGAGCAGTTCTTC. Encoded protein: CASSQVRYNEQFF.

The genes are TRBV20-1 and TRBJ1-2, with D tentatively TRBD1 (6 bases). V shed 6 bases and J shed 13 bases, with 21 bases lying between them. Germline lookup yields CDR1 DFQATT and CDR2 SNEGSKA (reference sequence). The CDR3 is made up of 12 amino acids. This chain's CDR3 is CSAAPGHQKTTF. CDR3 in DNA: TGCAGTGCCGCCCCGGGACACCAAAAAACCACCTTC.

This clone counts as medium-sized. The chain is built from TRBV28 and TRBJ2-7; no clear D. Germline CDR1 and CDR2: MDHEN and SYDVKM. Trimming took 2 bases from V and 6 from J, leaving 8 bases between them. This CDR3 has 12 residues. CDR3 sequence: CASSLNSREQYF. The DNA of the CDR3 is TGTGCCAGCAGTTTAAACTCGCGCGAGCAGTACTTC.

The chain couples TRBV15 to TRBJ2-3; no definite D call. Germline CDR1 is LNHNV and CDR2 is YYDKDF (reference sequence). V lost 1 base, J lost 0 bases, and 8 bases lay in between. The CDR3 has 15 residues. CDR3 sequence: CATSRGTISTDTQYF. The DNA of the CDR3 is TGTGCCACCAGCAGAGGGACCATTAGCACAGATACGCAGTATTTT. The whole variable domain, remainder taken from reference TRBV15 and TRBJ2-3, is DAMVIQNPRYQVTQFGKPVTLSCSQTLNHNVMYWYQQKSSQAPKLLFHYYDKDFNNEADTPDNFQSRRPNTSFCFLDIRSPGLGDTAMYLCATSRGTISTDTQYFGPGTRLTVL.

This chain joins TRBV9 and TRBJ2-7; D may be TRBD1 (6 bases). Per germline, CDR1 SGDLS and CDR2 YYNGEE. This CDR3 comprises 15 residues. Trimming took 4 bases from V and 5 from J, leaving 19 bases between them. The CDR3 sequence is CASSPPATGDHEQYF. CDR3 nucleotides: TGTGCCAGCAGCCCCCCCGCGACAGGAGACCACGAGCAGTACTTC.

Concerning this clone: Germline is not matched at one junction end, which may reflect a read error. The gene calls are TRBV25-1 and TRBJ2-2; D gene ambiguous. The CDR3 totals 21 residues. The germline V gene has CDR1 MGHDK and CDR2 SYGVNS. Here the CDR3 reads CAISEWVRIKDTISNTGELFF. CDR3 DNA: TGTGCCATCAGTGAATGGGTTCGTATCAAAGACACGATTTCGAACACCGGGGAGCTGTTTTTT.

This clone has a handful of counts. The chain joins TRBV6-2 or TRBV6-3 to TRBJ2-7; no reliable D call. This CDR3 has 11 residues. The V gene lost 6 bases and the J gene lost 4 bases, with 7 bases spanning the gap. Germline V lookup: CDR1 MNHEY, CDR2 SVGEGT. The CDR3 is CASSRAYEQYF. CDR3 DNA sequence: TGTGCCAGCAGCCGCGCGTACGAGCAGTACTTC.

This clone turned up a few times. The J gene is TRBJ1-1, the V gene TRBV5-1; 11 bases are a match to TRBD1. The CDR3 is 16 residues long. Germline V gives CDR1 SGHRS, CDR2 YFSETQ. The V gene end was trimmed by 2 bases and the J gene end by 1 base; junction bases not matched to a gene: 4. The CDR3 here is CASSFGTGGKNTEAFF. CDR3 nucleotide sequence: TGCGCCAGCAGCTTCGGGACAGGGGGTAAGAACACTGAAGCTTTCTTT.

V is TRBV28 and J is TRBJ1-2; D gene uncertain. The CDR3 has 18 residues. V lost 0 bases, J lost 2 bases, and 19 bases lay in between. CDR1 is MDHEN, CDR2 SYDVKM, per germline. The CDR3 sequence is CASSLWGNGGPTNYGYTF. As DNA, the CDR3 is TGTGCCAGCAGTTTATGGGGGAACGGTGGGCCAACCAACTATGGCTACACCTTC.

There are a few counts of this clone. This chain joins TRBV27 and TRBJ1-6, with D maybe TRBD1 (5 bases). CDR3 length: 15 amino acids. The V gene's germline CDR1 is MNHEY and CDR2 SMNVEV (reference sequence). Trimming cost V 4 bases and J 3 bases, with 10 bases left between them. This CDR3 is CASSSTAFYNSPLHF. The CDR3 bases are TGTGCCAGCAGTTCGACAGCTTTCTATAATTCACCCCTCCACTTT.

The CDR3 loop reads CASSRTGSSQETQYF. The CDR3 nucleotides are TGTGCCAGCAGCCGAACAGGGAGCTCGCAAGAGACCCAGTACTTC. This chain joins TRBV27 and TRBJ2-5; possibly TRBD1 for D (6 bases). Trimming took off 6 bases at V and 2 bases at J, with 16 bases between the two ends. CDR1 MNHEY and CDR2 SMNVEV come from the germline V gene (reference sequence). CDR3 length: 15 amino acids.

This clone has more than one count but fewer than ten. This CDR3 reads CASSQMAEYNEQFF. In nucleotides, the CDR3 is TGTGCCAGCAGCCAAATGGCGGAATACAATGAGCAGTTCTTC. The chain combines TRBV7-2 with TRBJ2-1, with D unresolved. CDR3 size: 14 residues. Germline CDR1 SGHTA, CDR2 FQGNSA. Trimming stripped 5 bases from V and 4 bases from J, with 12 bases between.

About this clone itself: A much larger clone sits a single nucleotide away, making a read error possible. Other DNA sequences in the same sample also yield this CDR3. This sequence joins TRBV6-1 and TRBJ1-1; maybe TRBD1 (5 bases). Germline V gene sequence: CDR1 MNHNS, CDR2 SASEGT. V dropped 0 bases and J dropped 10 bases, with 15 bases sitting between them. The CDR3 loop spans 14 amino acids. In DNA form, the CDR3 reads TGTGCCAGCAGTGAAGCGACCCCCGGTAGGGGAGCTTTCTTT. Its translation: CASSEATPGRGAFF.

This clone was seen a few times. The gene calls are TRBV6-2 or TRBV6-3 and TRBJ1-6; TRBD1 is a possible D gene (5 bases). The CDR3 length is 14 residues. Germline CDR1 and CDR2: MNHEY and SVGEGT. V lost 6 bases and J lost 9, with 15 bases in between. CDR3 nucleotide sequence: TGTGCCAGCAGCCCAGGGTTCGGGAGTTCACCCCTCCACTTT. It specifies CASSPGFGSSPLHF.

The chain is built from TRBV6-4 and TRBJ2-3; D tentatively reads TRBD1 or TRBD2 (5 bases each). The CDR3 has 13 residues. The V end lost 4 bases, the J end lost 1 base, and 6 bases lay between the germline ends. Germline CDR1 is MRHNA and CDR2 is SNTAGT. The CDR3 bases are TGTGCCAGCAGTGTGGGGGGCACAGATACGCAGTATTTT. Amino acids: CASSVGGTDTQYF.

As for this clone: One end of the junction fails to match germline, which may point to a read error. V usage is TRBV4-1 and J usage is TRBJ2-5; perhaps D is TRBD1 or TRBD2 (6 bases each). CDR1 MGHRA and CDR2 YSYEKL come from the germline V gene. The CDR3 totals 16 residues. The CDR3 spells CASSLIGGSYQETQYF. The DNA of the CDR3 is TGTGCCAGCAGCTTAATCGGGGGCAGTTACCAAGAGACCCAGTACTTC.

The chain recombines TRBV20-1 with TRBJ1-1; D is unresolved. Germline V gene lookup returns CDR1 DFQATT and CDR2 SNEGSKA (reference sequence). Trimming pared 6 bases from V and 2 bases from J, leaving 13 bases between. The CDR3 totals 13 residues. Here the CDR3 DNA reads TGCAGTGCCCATGACACGATAAACACTGAAGCTTTCTTT. It encodes CSAHDTINTEAFF.

This chain connects TRBV12-3 or TRBV12-4 to TRBJ2-2; 9 nucleotides align to TRBD2. This CDR3 is built from 15 residues. V was clipped by 4 bases and J by 7 bases; unmatched bases: 7. As DNA, the CDR3 is TGTGCCAGCAGTTCTTTCGCGGGGGGGGTCGGGGAGCTGTTTTTT. Amino acid sequence: CASSSFAGGVGELFF.

The chain has TRBV2 and TRBJ2-5; TRBD2 might be the D (5 bases). The CDR3 consists of 12 residues. Between the trimmed V and J ends, which lost 8 bases and 2 bases, there was a span of 9 bases. The germline V gene has CDR1 SNHLY and CDR2 FYNNEI. The CDR3 reads CASGRLQETQYF. CDR3 DNA sequence: TGTGCCAGCGGGCGACTACAAGAGACCCAGTACTTC. Full variable domain (rest looked up from reference TRBV2 and TRBJ2-5): EPEVTQTPSHQVTQMGQEVILRCVPISNHLYFYWYRQILGQKVEFLVSFYNNEISEKSEIFDDQFSVERPDGSNFTLKIRSTKLEDSAMYFCASGRLQETQYFGPGTRLLVL.

This clone was found many times. This chain uses TRBV10-3 with TRBJ2-6; TRBD1 matches 9 bases. The germline gives CDR1 ENHRY, CDR2 SYGVKD. CDR3 size: 17 residues. Trimming cost V 8 bases and J 0 bases; bases outside gene matches: 8. For the CDR3, the DNA is TGTGCCATCGGACCGGGACAGGGCATCTCTGGGGCCAACGTCCTGACTTTC. Residues: CAIGPGQGISGANVLTF.

This clone was detected only a few times. J is TRBJ2-6 and V is TRBV5-1; maybe TRBD1 (6 bases). Trimming removed 4 bases at V and 1 base at J, with 12 bases between. CDR3 length: 16 residues. CDR1 SGHRS and CDR2 YFSETQ come from the germline V gene. CDR3 nucleotide sequence: TGCGCCAGCAGCACCGGGACACCTTCTGGGGCCAACGTCCTGACTTTC. Amino acids: CASSTGTPSGANVLTF.

The genes are TRBV2 and TRBJ2-5; D tentatively reads TRBD1 or TRBD2 (5 bases each). Germline CDR1 is SNHLY and CDR2 is FYNNEI. V dropped 6 bases and J dropped 5 bases, with 16 bases sitting between them. The CDR3 has 14 residues. CDR3 nucleotide sequence: TGTGCCAGCAGGAGGGACCCCTCGGGGGAGACCCAGTACTTC. Its translation is CASRRDPSGETQYF.

This clone was counted a few times. J is TRBJ2-7 and V is TRBV24-1, with TRBD1 matching 9 bases. Trimming cost V 4 bases and J 2 bases; bases outside gene matches: 5. Germline V gene sequence: CDR1 KGHDR, CDR2 SFDVKD. CDR3 length equals 15 residues. The CDR3 loop is CATSESGTGTYEQYF. Written as DNA, the CDR3 is TGTGCCACCAGTGAATCCGGGACAGGGACCTACGAGCAGTACTTC.

This sequence joins TRBV28 and TRBJ1-6, with D unclear. V was pared by 6 bases and J by 8 bases, with 8 bases between. CDR1 and CDR2 from the germline V gene are MDHEN and SYDVKM. This CDR3 is 12 amino acids long. CDR3 protein: CASRPQYSPLHF. The CDR3 region has the DNA TGTGCCAGCAGGCCTCAATATTCACCCCTCCACTTT.

This clone was seen only a few times. The V and J genes are TRBV28 and TRBJ1-2, with 10 bases that match TRBD1. Looked up from germline, CDR1 is MDHEN and CDR2 is SYDVKM. The trim removed 5 bases at V and 5 bases at J, leaving 2 bases unmatched. The length of the CDR3 is 13 residues. In DNA form, the CDR3 reads TGTGCCAGCAGTCGACAGGGGGCATATGGCTACACCTTC. It translates to CASSRQGAYGYTF.